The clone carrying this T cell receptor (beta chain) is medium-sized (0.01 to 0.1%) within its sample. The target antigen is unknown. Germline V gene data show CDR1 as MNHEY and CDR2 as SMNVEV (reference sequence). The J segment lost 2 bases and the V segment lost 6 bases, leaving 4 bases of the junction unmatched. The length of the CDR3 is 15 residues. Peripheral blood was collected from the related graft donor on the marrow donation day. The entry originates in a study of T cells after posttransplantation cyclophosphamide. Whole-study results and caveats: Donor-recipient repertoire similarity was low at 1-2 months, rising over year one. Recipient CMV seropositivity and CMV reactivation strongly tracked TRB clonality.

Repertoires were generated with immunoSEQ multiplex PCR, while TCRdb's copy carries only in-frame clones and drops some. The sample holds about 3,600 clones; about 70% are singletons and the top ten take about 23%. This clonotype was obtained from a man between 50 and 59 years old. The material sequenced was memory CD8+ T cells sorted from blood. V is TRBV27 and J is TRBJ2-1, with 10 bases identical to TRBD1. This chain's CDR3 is CASRLTGGTYNEQFF. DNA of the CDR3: TGTGCCAGCAGACTGACAGGGGGCACCTACAATGAGCAGTTCTTC.